Shown below are 4 T cell receptor beta chains from a single sample sequenced in a study of T cell clusters in autoimmune cytopenias. TRB was amplified by touch-down multiplex PCR, primer pools A and B combined. Using the multiplex PCR reads, TCRdb records one entry per CDR3 protein without DNA. The sample table sets out 2,000 to 2,500 distinct CDR3 sequences. TRB amplification used 250 ng of peripheral blood genomic DNA. Input material: peripheral blood. These receptors were collected from a human donor with an autoimmune cytopenia or autoimmune hepatitis (not recorded which).

The rearrangement joins TRBV7-9 to TRBJ2-7. Germline V gene sequence: CDR1 SEHNR, CDR2 FQNEAQ (reference sequence). The CDR3 is 14 residues long. The CDR3 sequence: CASSEDKFVYEQYF.

This chain uses TRBV6-2 or TRBV6-3 with TRBJ1-1; lacking DNA, the TRBD1 call made by TCRdb goes unchecked. The CDR3 length is 12 residues. Looked up from germline, CDR1 is MNHEY and CDR2 is SVGEGT. CDR3 loop: CASRQDSRIAFF.

This clonotype is deemed medium-sized by its frequency. This sequence joins TRBV11-1 and TRBJ1-1. CDR1 is SGHAT and CDR2 is FQDESV in the germline V gene (reference sequence). This CDR3 contains 14 residues. The chain's CDR3 is CASSLGRGGTEAFF.

J is TRBJ2-5 and V is TRBV5-1; there is no DNA to check the TCRdb D call of TRBD1. The CDR3 totals 17 residues. The germline V gene has CDR1 SGHRS and CDR2 YFSETQ. CDR3 protein: CASSRSYLTGREETQYF.